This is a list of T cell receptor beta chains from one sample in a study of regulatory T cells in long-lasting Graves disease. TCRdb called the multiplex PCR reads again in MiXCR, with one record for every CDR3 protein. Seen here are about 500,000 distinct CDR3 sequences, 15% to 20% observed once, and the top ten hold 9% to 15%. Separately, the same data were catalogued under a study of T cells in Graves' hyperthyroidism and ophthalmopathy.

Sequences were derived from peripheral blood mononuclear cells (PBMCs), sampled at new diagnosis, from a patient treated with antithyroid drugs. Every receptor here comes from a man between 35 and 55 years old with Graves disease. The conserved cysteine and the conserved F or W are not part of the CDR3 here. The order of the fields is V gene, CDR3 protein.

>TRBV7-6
ASSPRSGIPGELF
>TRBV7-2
ASSYGTGGLEQF
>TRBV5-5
ASSLNQGVAGELF
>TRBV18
ASSPSGTQHEQY
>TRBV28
ATGAGDTEAF
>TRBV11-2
ASSLGLAAERRRTDTQY
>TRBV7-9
ASSPPAGQGEYEQY
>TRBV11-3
ASSLVSAYEQY
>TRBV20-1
SATRLAGEAPVDEQY
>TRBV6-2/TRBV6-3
ASSYSFWGQSNTEAF
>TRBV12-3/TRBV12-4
ASSFVGVGTEAF
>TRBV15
ATSRREGELF
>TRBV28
ASSSDGHREKLF
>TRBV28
ASSSGAGGVGWSNEQF
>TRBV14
ASSQETSGRGTDTQY
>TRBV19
ASSSGTGQTYEQY
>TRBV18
ASSRAGLNYGYT
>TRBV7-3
ASSLKFEAYGTGELF
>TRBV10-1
ASSESPGKEQF
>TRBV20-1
SAGLPKGVMNIQY